The text below deals with one T cell receptor beta chain. Its antigen is as yet unknown. These data originate in a study of CD8+CD57+ T cells in acquired aplastic anemia. The TCR beta profiling, which covered VDJ combination and CDR3 sequence, was carried out using genomic DNA as the template. MiXCR, run by TCRdb on the reads, gives a single entry per CDR3 protein. Found here are about 160,000 distinct CDR3 sequences, roughly two thirds of them singletons; the top ten hold 35% to 60%. Individuals selected for sequencing had exhibited CD8+CD57+ cell expansion on flow cytometry. Study-wide results and limits: Some 27 CD8+ CDR3 sequences were shared between patients and controls.

Trimming took 4 bases from V and 5 from J; bases not matched to a gene: 4. There are 13 residues in the CDR3. Per germline, CDR1 SGHRS and CDR2 YFSETQ. Sequencing was performed on sorted CD4+, CD8+, or CD8+CD57+ T cells (not recorded which) from PBMCs. This clonotype was sampled from a human donor with aplastic anemia. The chain joins TRBV5-1 to TRBJ2-7; 9 nucleotides match TRBD1. The CDR3 coding sequence is TGCGCCAGCAGCCTACGGGACAGGGACGAGCAGTACTTC. This gives the protein CASSLRDRDEQYF.